A single sample is the source of the 29 T cell receptor beta chains below, sequenced in a study of T cell responses to AZD1222 COVID-19 vaccine. Sequencing used immunoSEQ multiplex PCR; TCRdb keeps in-frame clones, though not all of them. The table has more than 95,000 clones, roughly 88% seen once. Sequencing used peripheral blood, obtained 28 days after the second AZD1222 dose. All receptors derive from an adult who received the AZD1222 COVID-19 vaccine.

The gene calls are TRBV6-2 or TRBV6-3 and TRBJ2-5; D gene uncertain. CDR1 is MNHEY and CDR2 is SVGEGT in the germline V gene. Trimming stripped 5 bases from V and 6 bases from J, with 7 bases between. This CDR3 has 11 residues. The DNA of the CDR3 is TGTGCCAGCAGTACCGTCCAGACCCAGTACTTC. It translates to CASSTVQTQYF.

V gene TRBV7-2 combines with J gene TRBJ2-5; D call uncertain. Trimming cost V 1 base and J 2 bases, with 5 bases left between them. Germline assignment: CDR1 SGHTA and CDR2 FQGNSA. The CDR3 runs 13 residues. The CDR3: CASSLVYQETQYF. CDR3 in DNA: TGTGCCAGCAGCTTAGTCTATCAAGAGACCCAGTACTTC. The full variable domain, in which reference TRBV7-2 and TRBJ2-5 provide the parts outside the CDR3, is GAGVSQSPSNKVTEKGKDVELRCDPISGHTALYWYRQSLGQGLEFLIYFQGNSAPDKSGLPSDRFSAERTGGSVSTLTIQRTQQEDSAVYLCASSLVYQETQYFGPGTRLLVL.

This clone was counted between two and nine times. The chain couples TRBV27 to TRBJ2-2; perhaps TRBD2 as D (6 bases). Germline CDR1 is MNHEY and CDR2 is SMNVEV (reference sequence). This CDR3 has 16 residues. V lost 8 bases to trimming and J lost 0 bases, with 16 bases between them. The CDR3, as DNA: TGTGCCAGCCTGGACCTCGGGACTGCGAACACCGGGGAGCTGTTTTTT. This encodes CASLDLGTANTGELFF.

This clone occurred once. This rearrangement joins TRBV4-3 to TRBJ1-4; 9 nucleotides align to TRBD1. In germline, CDR1 is LGHNA, CDR2 YSLEER. With V trimmed by 8 bases and J by 9 bases, 10 bases remained unmatched. The CDR3 length is 14 residues. The CDR3 DNA is TGCGCCAGCGGCGCGCCGGGACAGGGTCAAAAACTGTTTTTT. It yields the protein CASGAPGQGQKLFF.

V is TRBV15 and J is TRBJ1-5; D is unclear. The V gene's germline CDR1 is LNHNV and CDR2 YYDKDF (reference sequence). The CDR3 extends over 13 amino acids. The germline V and J ends were trimmed by 1 base and 6 bases, with 7 bases remaining between them. The CDR3 DNA follows: TGTGCCACCAGCAGAGTCGGCGCTCAGCCCCAGCATTTT. This encodes CATSRVGAQPQHF. The variable domain in full, with the rest retrieved from reference TRBV15 and TRBJ1-5, is DAMVIQNPRYQVTQFGKPVTLSCSQTLNHNVMYWYQQKSSQAPKLLFHYYDKDFNNEADTPDNFQSRRPNTSFCFLDIRSPGLGDTAMYLCATSRVGAQPQHFGDGTRLSIL.

J is TRBJ2-1 and V is TRBV15, with D perhaps TRBD2 (5 bases). Germline V CDR1 and CDR2: LNHNV, YYDKDF (reference sequence). The CDR3 sequence is 14 residues long. With 0 bases removed from V and 9 bases from J, the gap between germline ends came to 12 bases. The DNA of the CDR3 is TGTGCCACCAGCAGAGATCAAGTAGCGTTTGAGCAGTTCTTC. Protein product: CATSRDQVAFEQFF.

The chain combines TRBV14 with TRBJ2-5; the D gene is possibly TRBD1 (5 bases). Germline assignment: CDR1 SGHDN and CDR2 FVKESK. This CDR3 contains 13 residues. With 5 bases removed from V and 4 bases from J, the gap between germline ends came to 11 bases. CDR3 sequence reads: CASSFQGGETQYF. The CDR3 DNA reads TGTGCCAGCAGCTTCCAGGGTGGAGAGACCCAGTACTTC.

V is TRBV4-2 and J is TRBJ1-1, with a weak D call TRBD1 (5 bases). CDR1 and CDR2 from the germline V gene are LGHNA and YNFKEQ. Trimming took off 4 bases at V and 6 bases at J, with 9 bases between the two ends. This CDR3 has 12 residues. DNA for the CDR3: TGTGCCAGCAGCCCCGGGGGTCCTGAAGCTTTCTTT. Translated, it gives CASSPGGPEAFF.

A word on this clone: At one of its ends the junction is not consistent with the germline gene, which may arise from a read error. This chain joins TRBV7-7 and TRBJ2-7, with a possible D match to TRBD2 (6 bases). In germline, CDR1 is SSHAT, CDR2 FNYEAQ (reference sequence). This CDR3 spans 16 amino acids. The CDR3 region is CASMPSGRESSYEQYF. In DNA, the CDR3 is TGTGCTAGCATGCCCAGCGGCCGGGAGAGCTCCTACGAGCAGTACTTC.

The chain links TRBV5-1 to TRBJ2-3; D gene uncertain. Germline lookup yields CDR1 SGHRS and CDR2 YFSETQ. The CDR3 totals 13 residues. V lost 0 bases and J 3 bases, leaving 5 bases between the germline ends. The CDR3, as DNA: TGCGCCAGCAGCTTGGCGGGTACAGATACGCAGTATTTT. It translates to CASSLAGTDTQYF.

This chain uses TRBV6-6 with TRBJ1-2; 10 bases line up with TRBD1. Trimming took 4 bases from V and 7 from J; bases not matched to a gene: 6. CDR3 length: 14 residues. Germline CDR1 MNHNY, CDR2 SVGAGI (reference sequence). The CDR3 loop is CASSSGTGASGYTF. In DNA form, the CDR3 reads TGTGCCAGCAGTTCCGGGACAGGGGCGTCTGGCTACACCTTC.

The gene calls are TRBV5-1 and TRBJ2-7; D call uncertain. Trimming pared 0 bases from V and 1 base from J, leaving 8 bases between. CDR3 length: 14 residues. CDR1 is SGHRS, CDR2 YFSETQ, per germline. The DNA for the CDR3 is TGCGCCAGCAGCTTGGGGTACAGTTCCTACGAGCAGTACTTC. Its translation is CASSLGYSSYEQYF.

V and J are TRBV10-1 and TRBJ1-1; 7 bases are a match to TRBD1. V gave up 6 bases and J gave up 3 bases; unmatched junction bases: 7. This CDR3 comprises 14 residues. Germline CDR1 and CDR2: WNHNN and SYGVQD (reference sequence). CDR3 residues: CASSQDRVDTEAFF. CDR3 coding DNA: TGCGCCAGCAGCCAAGACAGGGTCGACACTGAAGCTTTCTTT.

The gene calls are TRBV19 and TRBJ1-2, with a weak D call TRBD1 (5 bases). The ends were cut back, 6 bases at V and 14 bases at J, with 19 bases in the middle. Germline V gives CDR1 LNHDA, CDR2 SQIVND (reference sequence). This CDR3 is built from 12 residues. CDR3 region: CASRTFGGISTF. CDR3 sequence (DNA): TGTGCCAGTAGGACTTTTGGGGGAATTTCGACCTTC.

This clone was recorded only once. The chain is built from TRBV6-6 and TRBJ1-1; D is uncertain. V lost 11 bases, J lost 0 bases, and 10 bases lay in between. Germline V gene sequence: CDR1 MNHNY, CDR2 SVGAGI (reference sequence). This CDR3 spans 12 amino acids. This CDR3 is CAHGRMNTEAFF. DNA for the CDR3: TGTGCCCATGGGAGGATGAACACTGAAGCTTTCTTT.

V and J are TRBV27 and TRBJ2-3; 7 positions match TRBD1. This CDR3 is 14 amino acids long. The J segment lost 3 bases and the V segment lost 4 bases, leaving 4 bases of the junction unmatched. Germline assignment: CDR1 MNHEY and CDR2 SMNVEV (reference sequence). The CDR3 reads CASSYLGQTDTQYF. CDR3 coding DNA: TGTGCCAGCAGTTACTTGGGACAGACAGATACGCAGTATTTT.

This clone has a handful of counts. The chain uses TRBV19 and TRBJ2-7; a possible D gene is TRBD1 (6 bases). V was trimmed by 6 bases and J by 0 bases, leaving 12 bases between them. Germline loops: CDR1 LNHDA, CDR2 SQIVND (reference sequence). The CDR3 is made up of 14 amino acids. CDR3 DNA sequence: TGTGCCAGTAGCAGTACAGGGAGCTCCTACGAGCAGTACTTC. It specifies CASSSTGSSYEQYF.

The V and J genes are TRBV6-2 or TRBV6-3 and TRBJ2-7, with D tentatively TRBD2 (6 bases). Between the trimmed V and J ends, which lost 0 bases and 3 bases, there was a span of 18 bases. In germline, CDR1 is MNHEY, CDR2 SVGEGT. This CDR3 is 17 amino acids long. The CDR3 DNA reads TGTGCCAGCAGTTACTCGCGGGTATGGGGAGCGGGCTACGAGCAGTACTTC. It is translated as CASSYSRVWGAGYEQYF.

The gene calls are TRBV7-8 and TRBJ1-2; D unresolved. This CDR3 spans 15 amino acids. CDR1 is SGHVS and CDR2 is FQNEAQ in the germline V gene. The V gene lost 0 bases and the J gene lost 6 bases, with 14 bases spanning the gap. DNA for the CDR3: TGTGCCAGCAGCTTAGCGTGGAGGGATCTACATGGCTACACCTTC. This codes for CASSLAWRDLHGYTF. The variable domain in full, with the rest retrieved from reference TRBV7-8 and TRBJ1-2, is GAGVSQSPRYKVAKRGQDVALRCDPISGHVSLFWYQQALGQGPEFLTYFQNEAQLDKSGLPSDRFFAERPEGSVSTLKIQRTQQEDSAVYLCASSLAWRDLHGYTFGSGTRLTVV.

This clone was counted between two and nine times. The chain links TRBV9 to TRBJ2-3, with D maybe TRBD1 (7 bases). The germline V gene has CDR1 SGDLS and CDR2 YYNGEE. Trimming took off 4 bases at V and 1 base at J, with 13 bases between the two ends. The CDR3 has 15 amino acids. CDR3 bases: TGTGCCAGCAGCCGCAGGGGGGCCGGCACAGATACGCAGTATTTT. It is translated as CASSRRGAGTDTQYF.

The chain employs TRBV6-5 and TRBJ1-2; 8 bases map to TRBD1. V was clipped by 0 bases and J by 8 bases; unmatched bases: 8. Germline CDR1 MNHEY, CDR2 SVGAGI. The CDR3 has 15 amino acids. In DNA form, the CDR3 reads TGTGCCAGCAGTTACTCGGGGCAGGGGGCTAGGGGCTACACCTTC. This codes for CASSYSGQGARGYTF.

This clone occurred a few times. The chain uses TRBV4-1 and TRBJ1-2, with 8 nucleotides matching TRBD1. The CDR3 loop spans 15 amino acids. The V segment lost 0 bases and the J segment 3 bases; nucleotides outside the gene matches: 3. Germline V gene data show CDR1 as MGHRA and CDR2 as YSYEKL. CDR3 DNA: TGCGCCAGCAGCCAAGAGACAGGGGTTGACTATGGCTACACCTTC. Translating it yields CASSQETGVDYGYTF.

This clone was observed once. The chain uses TRBV5-1 and TRBJ2-4; 9 bases line up with TRBD1. Per germline, CDR1 SGHRS and CDR2 YFSETQ. V shed 4 bases, J shed 1 base, and the junction held 9 bases outside the gene matches. The CDR3 is 17 amino acids. CDR3 nucleotide sequence: TGCGCCAGCAGCGTGCGGAGGGACAGGGACGCCAAAAACATTCAGTACTTC. Encoded protein: CASSVRRDRDAKNIQYF.

In its sample, this clone was seen once. The chain uses TRBV19 and TRBJ1-3; 8 positions match TRBD1. The V and J ends lost 2 bases and 12 bases, in that order; junction bases with no gene match: 9. Germline V gene data show CDR1 as LNHDA and CDR2 as SQIVND (reference sequence). The CDR3 covers 14 residues. CDR3: CASSIPAGQGFIYF. CDR3 sequence (DNA): TGTGCCAGTAGTATACCCGCCGGACAGGGATTCATATATTTT.

The chain links TRBV11-3 to TRBJ2-2; 7 bases line up with TRBD2. V trimming: 0 bases; J trimming: 0 bases; junction bases outside the gene matches: 4. The CDR3 has 17 amino acids. Germline CDR1 is SGHNT and CDR2 is YENEEA. The CDR3, as DNA: TGTGCCAGCAGCTTAGATCGACTAGCCGCGAACACCGGGGAGCTGTTTTTT. Residues: CASSLDRLAANTGELFF.

The chain carries TRBV19 and TRBJ1-6, with D hard to call. The V and J ends lost 3 bases and 6 bases respectively, with 12 bases between them. Germline assignment: CDR1 LNHDA and CDR2 SQIVND (reference sequence). The CDR3 runs 15 residues. Here the CDR3 reads CASSIDLGTNSPLHF. The CDR3 nucleotides are TGTGCCAGTAGTATCGACTTGGGTACTAATTCACCCCTCCACTTT.

CDR3 coding DNA: TGTGCCAGCAGTGAACAGGGGACGAGCTCCTACGAGCAGTACTTC. Its protein product is CASSEQGTSSYEQYF. This chain uses TRBV9 with TRBJ2-7, with TRBD1 matching over 7 bases. The V gene's germline CDR1 is SGDLS and CDR2 YYNGEE. The CDR3 is 15 residues long. V lost 5 bases, J lost 0 bases, and 8 bases stayed unmatched. The whole variable domain, filled in from reference TRBV9 and TRBJ2-7, reads DSGVTQTPKHLITATGQRVTLRCSPRSGDLSVYWYQQSLDQGLQFLIQYYNGEERAKGNILERFSAQQFPDLHSELNLSSLELGDSALYFCASSEQGTSSYEQYFGPGTRLTVT.

V gene TRBV5-5 combines with J gene TRBJ2-6, with D possibly being TRBD1 (5 bases). Germline V gives CDR1 SGHKS, CDR2 YYEKEE (reference sequence). The V end was cut by 6 bases, the J end by 2 bases, with 9 bases between. The CDR3 consists of 14 residues. CDR3 loop: CASNRQTGANVLTF. The CDR3 nucleotides are TGTGCCAGCAACAGACAGACTGGGGCCAACGTCCTGACTTTC.

The CDR3 here is CASSLDRQILGELFF. The CDR3 DNA reads TGCGCCAGCAGCTTGGACCGACAGATCCTCGGAGAGCTGTTTTTT. The gene calls are TRBV5-1 and TRBJ2-2; TRBD1 is a possible D gene (5 bases). The V and J ends lost 0 bases and 11 bases respectively, with 17 bases between them. Per the germline V gene, CDR1 is SGHRS and CDR2 is YFSETQ. This CDR3 has 15 residues.